This T cell receptor (beta chain) was sequenced in a study of blood T cell repertoires in COVID-19. This clone was observed once. Trimming left V 2 bases short and J 3 bases short, with 8 bases between. There are 13 residues in the CDR3. Germline V gene data show CDR1 as MNHEY and CDR2 as SVGEGT. Generated by immunoSEQ multiplex PCR, the TCRdb table keeps only in-frame clones and is missing some. This sample carries approximately 190,000 clones, more than 70% of them seen once, and the ten largest clones take about 6.8%. Sequencing used peripheral blood. V gene TRBV6-2 or TRBV6-3 combines with J gene TRBJ2-7; the D gene is possibly TRBD1 (5 bases). The receptor was isolated from a woman aged 40 to 50 who had recovered from COVID-19. The CDR3 loop is CASSYGAVYEQYF. The CDR3 nucleotides are TGTGCCAGCAGTTACGGGGCGGTCTACGAGCAGTACTTC.